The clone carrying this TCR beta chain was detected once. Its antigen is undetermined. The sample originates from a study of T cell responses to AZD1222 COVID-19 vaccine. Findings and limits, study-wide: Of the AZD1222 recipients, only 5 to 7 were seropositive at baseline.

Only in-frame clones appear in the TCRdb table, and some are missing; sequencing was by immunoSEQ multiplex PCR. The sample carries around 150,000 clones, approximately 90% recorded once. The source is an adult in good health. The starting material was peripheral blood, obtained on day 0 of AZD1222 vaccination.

CDR3 amino acids: CASSFRGHTDTQYF. DNA for the CDR3: TGTGCCAGCAGTTTCAGGGGTCACACAGATACGCAGTATTTT. This chain connects TRBV6-2 or TRBV6-3 to TRBJ2-3, with D perhaps TRBD1 (6 bases). The germline V gene encodes CDR1 MNHEY and CDR2 SVGEGT. V was pared by 4 bases and J by 2 bases, with 10 bases between. The CDR3 has 14 amino acids.